The TCR beta chain described here comes from a study of human T cells and chemical hapten exposure. Looking at the study overall: There were per-sample TCR yield variations, arising mainly from small pooled library volume differences. General study results and limits: No shift was seen in TCRs above 1 in 1000 frequency with DPC sensitization.

The germline CDR1 and CDR2 sequences are MNHEY and SVGEGT. The CDR3 is made up of 15 amino acids. TCRdb redid the calling of the 5' RACE reads with MiXCR, one entry per CDR3 protein. The sample records 150,000 or so distinct CDR3 sequences, 3.5% to 5% being singletons. As to this clonotype: Antigen unknown. Since a much larger clone is just one base distant, this may be a read error.

Unseparated into fractions, whole blood served as the source from which total RNA was extracted. The chain couples TRBV6-2 or TRBV6-3 to TRBJ1-2; tentatively, D is TRBD1 (5 bases). This TCR came from a female donor in good health. The CDR3: CAGSPPGRRSAGYTF. The CDR3 DNA is TGTGCCGGCAGTCCCCCGGGACGAAGGTCGGCGGGCTACACCTTC.